This record looks at one T cell receptor (beta chain) sequence and its context. This specimen belongs to a study of CD8 T cells in Susac syndrome. An amount of RNA that ranged from about 0.45 to 1 ug was reverse transcribed with random hexamers. TCRdb reprocessed the immunoSEQ multiplex PCR reads with MiXCR, giving one entry per CDR3 protein. Found here are 150,000 to 190,000 distinct CDR3 sequences, approximately 95% of them singletons; the top ten hold roughly 0.16%. The CDR3 length is 14 residues. The germline gives CDR1 LGHDT, CDR2 YNNKEL (reference sequence). The V end was cut by 3 bases, the J end by 5 bases, with 13 bases between.

The receptor was derived from a human donor with Susac syndrome. Sequencing was carried out using CD4+ T cells from PBMCs. The J gene is TRBJ1-1, the V gene TRBV3-1; D is unclear. The CDR3 loop reads CASSHPRKGTEAFF. The CDR3 nucleotides read TGTGCCAGCAGCCACCCTAGGAAAGGGACTGAAGCTTTCTTT.